Here is one T cell receptor (beta chain) with its context. What it binds is not known. Germline loops: CDR1 SGHTA, CDR2 FQGNSA. This CDR3 is built from 14 residues. The V gene lost 5 bases and the J gene lost 2 bases, with 10 bases spanning the gap. These data belong to a study of cytomegalovirus exposure and HLA in healthy donors. Overall study context: The approximately 130 validation repertoires matched the 666 first-cohort repertoires in platform, a later analysis reported. Study-level points and caveats: The authors enumerated 164 TCR beta chains as linked to cytomegalovirus.

Produced via immunoSEQ multiplex PCR; TCRdb's table is partial and in-frame only. The table shows more than 35,000 clones, with 90% to 95% occurring only once. This sequence originates from a man in his late teens or twenties in good health and CMV-seronegative. The material sequenced was PBMCs. J is TRBJ2-1 and V is TRBV7-2, with D possibly being TRBD2 (5 bases). The CDR3 sequence: CASSREGPYNEQFF. DNA of the CDR3: TGTGCCAGCAGCCGCGAGGGTCCCTACAATGAGCAGTTCTTC.